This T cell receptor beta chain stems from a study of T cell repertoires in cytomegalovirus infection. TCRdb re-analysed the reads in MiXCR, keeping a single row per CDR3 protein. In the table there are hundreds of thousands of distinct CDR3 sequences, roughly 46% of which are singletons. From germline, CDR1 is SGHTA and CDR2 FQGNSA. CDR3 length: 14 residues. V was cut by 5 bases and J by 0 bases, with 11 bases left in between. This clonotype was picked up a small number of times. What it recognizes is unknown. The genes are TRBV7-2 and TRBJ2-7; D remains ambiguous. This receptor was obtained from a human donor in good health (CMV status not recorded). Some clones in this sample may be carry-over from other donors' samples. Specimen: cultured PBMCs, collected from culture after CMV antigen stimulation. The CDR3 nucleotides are TGTGCCAGCAGCCCCGAACGGGTCTCCTACGAGCAGTACTTC. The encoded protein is CASSPERVSYEQYF.